These 23 T cell receptor beta chains originate from one sample sequenced in a study of blood T cell repertoires in COVID-19 (dated by TCRdb to 2018 to 2020). The library relied on the immunoSEQ multiplex PCR assay. TCRdb's version of the immuneACCESS table is confined to in-frame rearrangements and falls short of the full clone set. An unresolved V gene accounts for under half of the shortfall where checked; the remainder is of unknown origin. In all, the sample holds about 140,000 clones, and approximately 80% of those were seen once. The top ten constitute roughly 11% of the sample. The specimen was peripheral blood. These receptor sequences come from a man aged 55 to 69 who had recovered from COVID-19.

This chain links TRBV2 with TRBJ1-5; 8 nucleotides line up with TRBD1. Germline lookup yields CDR1 SNHLY and CDR2 FYNNEI. V gave up 6 bases and J gave up 7 bases; unmatched junction bases: 8. CDR3 length equals 14 residues. Here the CDR3 DNA reads TGTGCCAGCAGGCAACAGGGGGGAGGACAGCCCCAGCATTTT. Its translation is CASRQQGGGQPQHF.

The chain is built from TRBV11-2 and TRBJ2-2; 7 positions match TRBD2. V shed 5 bases and J 0 bases; nucleotides not matched to a gene: 6. The CDR3 consists of 16 residues. Germline CDR1 and CDR2: SGHAT and FQNNGV. The CDR3 DNA reads as TGTGCCAGCAGCCCCTTGGCGGGAGCGAACACCGGGGAGCTGTTTTTT. It yields the protein CASSPLAGANTGELFF.

This clone was detected once. V gene TRBV11-3 combines with J gene TRBJ2-1; D may be TRBD1 (5 bases). The germline gives CDR1 SGHNT, CDR2 YENEEA. V lost 5 bases, J lost 6 bases, and 11 bases lay in between. The CDR3 has 13 residues. CDR3 region: CASSHRQSNEQFF. Here the CDR3 DNA reads TGTGCCAGCAGCCACAGACAGAGCAATGAGCAGTTCTTC.

The gene calls are TRBV30 and TRBJ1-5; 9 nucleotides align to TRBD1. Germline loops: CDR1 GTSNPN, CDR2 SVGIG (reference sequence). The junction had 10 bases not matched to a gene; V was cut back by 2 bases and J by 5 bases. The CDR3 has 16 amino acids. The CDR3 sequence: CAWSPPWGQGDQPQHF. As DNA, the CDR3 is TGTGCCTGGAGTCCCCCCTGGGGACAGGGAGATCAGCCCCAGCATTTT.

This rearrangement joins TRBV5-1 to TRBJ1-3; 9 nucleotides match TRBD1. The length of the CDR3 is 14 residues. CDR1 and CDR2 from the germline V gene are SGHRS and YFSETQ. The trim removed 5 bases at V and 3 bases at J, leaving 3 bases unmatched. CDR3 sequence reads: CASRQGAFGNTIYF. The CDR3 bases are TGCGCCAGCAGACAGGGGGCGTTTGGAAACACCATATATTTT.

This clone was seen a few times. The chain has TRBV9 and TRBJ1-2, with 8 bases that match TRBD1. Germline assignment: CDR1 SGDLS and CDR2 YYNGEE. The length of the CDR3 is 15 residues. J was trimmed by 3 bases and V by 4 bases; bases with no gene match: 8. The CDR3 is CASSKGQAGDYGYTF. CDR3 bases: TGTGCCAGCAGCAAGGGACAGGCGGGGGACTATGGCTACACCTTC.

The CDR3 DNA follows: TGTGCCAGCAGCTTACCTAGCGGGAGTCCCCACGAGCAGTACTTC. Its translation is CASSLPSGSPHEQYF. The chain uses TRBV5-4 and TRBJ2-7; 10 positions match TRBD2. CDR3 size: 15 residues. From germline, CDR1 is SGHNT and CDR2 YYREEE (reference sequence). V gave up 2 bases and J gave up 5 bases; unmatched junction bases: 7.

V is TRBV28 and J is TRBJ2-5; 7 bases map to TRBD1. The V segment lost 4 bases and the J segment 5 bases; nucleotides outside the gene matches: 10. Germline CDR1 MDHEN, CDR2 SYDVKM. CDR3 length: 15 amino acids. CDR3 residues: CASSSVRQGGETQYF. The CDR3 nucleotides read TGTGCCAGCAGTTCAGTCAGACAGGGCGGGGAGACCCAGTACTTC.

The chain combines TRBV28 with TRBJ2-7, with 16 positions matching TRBD2. J gave up 5 bases and V 1 base, and 8 bases lay outside the gene matches. From germline, CDR1 is MDHEN and CDR2 SYDVKM. The CDR3 runs 18 residues. The CDR3 sequence: CASSLLGTSGRALDEQYF. Here the CDR3 DNA reads TGTGCCAGCAGTTTATTAGGGACTAGCGGGAGGGCCCTCGACGAGCAGTACTTC. Complete variable domain (other parts from reference TRBV28 and TRBJ2-7): DVKVTQSSRYLVKRTGEKVFLECVQDMDHENMFWYRQDPGLGLRLIYFSYDVKMKEKGDIPEGYSVSREKKERFSLILESASTNQTSMYLCASSLLGTSGRALDEQYFGPGTRLTVT.

This clone was detected a few times. The V call is TRBV7-2, the J call TRBJ2-1, with 8 bases lining up with TRBD1. V lost 5 bases and J lost 9; bases outside the gene matches: 3. From germline, CDR1 is SGHTA and CDR2 FQGNSA. This CDR3 has 12 residues. DNA of the CDR3: TGTGCCAGCAGCCCAACAGGGGGTGAGCAGTTCTTC. This translates into CASSPTGGEQFF.

This clone appeared a single time. The chain couples TRBV18 to TRBJ2-1; 9 bases are shared with TRBD2. Germline-derived CDR1 and CDR2 are KGHSH and LQKENI. Unmatched junction bases numbered 7, after V lost 2 bases and J lost 5 bases. The CDR3 is 16 amino acids. CDR3 residues: CASSPTSGLSHNEQFF. In nucleotides, the CDR3 is TGTGCCAGCTCACCAACTAGCGGGCTATCTCACAATGAGCAGTTCTTC.

The gene calls are TRBV11-2 and TRBJ1-1; 7 bases match TRBD1. V lost 5 bases, J lost 11 bases, and 11 bases stayed unmatched. Per germline, CDR1 SGHAT and CDR2 FQNNGV. The CDR3 totals 13 residues. This chain's CDR3 is CASSLDREVRAFF. The CDR3 coding sequence is TGTGCCAGCAGCCTTGACAGGGAGGTGCGGGCTTTCTTT. The full variable domain, rest sourced from reference TRBV11-2 and TRBJ1-1, is EAGVAQSPRYKIIEKRQSVAFWCNPISGHATLYWYQQILGQGPKLLIQFQNNGVVDDSQLPKDRFSAERLKGVDSTLKIQPAKLEDSAVYLCASSLDREVRAFFGQGTRLTVV.

This clone has a handful of counts. V usage is TRBV6-5 and J usage is TRBJ2-1; D might be TRBD1 (6 bases). Germline-derived CDR1 and CDR2 are MNHEY and SVGAGI. The CDR3 has 14 amino acids. The V gene lost 7 bases and the J gene lost 8 bases, with 18 bases spanning the gap. The CDR3 DNA follows: TGTGCCAGCAACTCCCCCGCAGGGGAAGATGAGCAGTTCTTC. Protein: CASNSPAGEDEQFF.

This clone has more than one count but fewer than ten. This rearrangement joins TRBV5-6 to TRBJ1-6, with D tentatively TRBD1 (6 bases). CDR3 length: 14 residues. Germline lookup yields CDR1 SGHDT and CDR2 YYEEEE. The V end lost 2 bases, the J end lost 6 bases, and 9 bases lay between the germline ends. This CDR3 is CASSLQGSNSPLHF. CDR3 coding DNA: TGTGCCAGCAGCTTACAGGGATCTAATTCACCCCTCCACTTT.

This chain links TRBV6-2 or TRBV6-3 with TRBJ2-1; D may be TRBD1 (6 bases). The CDR3 spans 14 residues. With 6 bases removed from V and 7 bases from J, the gap between germline ends came to 16 bases. Looked up from germline, CDR1 is MNHEY and CDR2 is SVGEGT. CDR3 amino acids: CASSNSDRPNEQFF. The CDR3 coding sequence is TGTGCCAGCAGCAACTCCGACAGGCCGAATGAGCAGTTCTTC.

This clone came up once. This chain uses TRBV5-1 with TRBJ1-2; 7 nucleotides align to TRBD1. The CDR3 totals 15 residues. The germline gives CDR1 SGHRS, CDR2 YFSETQ. V trimming: 4 bases; J trimming: 3 bases; junction bases outside the gene matches: 9. CDR3 residues: CASSPTGDPDYGYTF. In DNA form, the CDR3 reads TGCGCCAGCAGCCCCACAGGGGATCCAGACTATGGCTACACCTTC.

This clone was counted a few times. The V call is TRBV20-1, the J call TRBJ2-7, with TRBD1 as a possible D gene (6 bases). The V end lost 6 bases, the J end lost 2 bases, and 8 bases lay between the germline ends. The CDR3 consists of 11 residues. CDR1 is DFQATT and CDR2 is SNEGSKA in the germline V gene (reference sequence). CDR3 sequence reads: CSAGTTYEQYF. CDR3 nucleotide sequence: TGCAGTGCCGGGACAACCTACGAGCAGTACTTC.

Details on this clone: Other DNA sequences in the same sample also yield this CDR3. The V call is TRBV29-1, the J call TRBJ1-4, with 8 bases that match TRBD1. Germline assignment: CDR1 SQVTM and CDR2 ANQGSEA. There are 13 residues in the CDR3. V lost 6 bases to trimming and J lost 5 bases; unmatched junction nucleotides: 5. The CDR3 protein is CSVRTGLNEKLFF. The CDR3, as DNA: TGCAGCGTCCGGACAGGGTTAAATGAAAAACTGTTTTTT. The full variable domain, rest sourced from reference TRBV29-1 and TRBJ1-4, is SAVISQKPSRDICQRGTSLTIQCQVDSQVTMMFWYRQQPGQSLTLIATANQGSEATYESGFVIDKFPISRPNLTFSTLTVSNMSPEDSSIYLCSVRTGLNEKLFFGSGTQLSVL.

A few counts support this clone. The V and J genes are TRBV6-6 and TRBJ1-5; 8 bases are shared with TRBD1. V lost 6 bases and J lost 6; bases outside the gene matches: 7. The CDR3 is made up of 14 amino acids. The germline gives CDR1 MNHNY, CDR2 SVGAGI (reference sequence). The CDR3: CASSHGQGGQPQHF. As DNA, the CDR3 is TGTGCCAGCAGCCATGGACAGGGCGGTCAGCCCCAGCATTTT.

This chain connects TRBV7-8 to TRBJ2-1; 13 positions match TRBD2. V lost 7 bases, J lost 7 bases, and 7 bases stayed unmatched. The CDR3 covers 15 residues. Germline V gene lookup returns CDR1 SGHVS and CDR2 FQNEAQ. DNA of the CDR3: TGTGCCAGCATGTCGGGACTAGCGGGGAGGAATGAGCAGTTCTTC. It specifies CASMSGLAGRNEQFF.

This clone was seen only once. The chain employs TRBV19 and TRBJ2-2; tentatively, D is TRBD2 (6 bases). CDR3 size: 16 residues. Trimming removed 1 base at V and 5 bases at J, with 14 bases between. Germline V gives CDR1 LNHDA, CDR2 SQIVND (reference sequence). CDR3: CASSIGDGRGTGELFF. The CDR3 region has the DNA TGTGCCAGTAGTATAGGTGACGGGAGAGGGACCGGGGAGCTGTTTTTT.

This clone was counted at least ten times. V gene TRBV4-3 combines with J gene TRBJ2-3, with TRBD1 identical over 7 bases. The V gene's germline CDR1 is LGHNA and CDR2 YSLEER. CDR3 length equals 17 residues. Trimming at V came to 0 bases and at J to 0 bases, leaving 6 bases not matched to a gene. The CDR3 sequence is CASSQDNGRGSTDTQYF. The CDR3 DNA reads TGCGCCAGCAGCCAAGATAATGGCAGGGGGAGCACAGATACGCAGTATTTT.

The V and J genes are TRBV4-3 and TRBJ2-4, with D possibly TRBD1 on 7 matching bases. Germline CDR1 LGHNA, CDR2 YSLEER. Trimming left V 0 bases short and J 2 bases short, with 17 bases between. There are 18 residues in the CDR3. This CDR3 reads CASSQEGGGFETKNIQYF. CDR3 sequence (DNA): TGCGCCAGCAGCCAAGAAGGAGGGGGCTTTGAGACCAAAAACATTCAGTACTTC.